The source of this T cell receptor beta chain is a study of CD8 T cells in ankylosing spondylitis. Study-level points and caveats: Fewer than 10 highly homologous variants formed a TCR beta motif that appeared characteristic of ankylosing spondylitis blood. Disease-associated clones were CD8+ and fairly uncommon in peripheral blood.

This clonotype was counted at least ten times. Its matching antigen is unknown. The TCR beta libraries were generated through quantitative 5'-RACE incorporating molecular barcodes. In TCRdb, the 5' RACE reads were re-called with MiXCR into one record per CDR3 protein. The data show 150,000 or so distinct CDR3 sequences, with around a tenth seen just once and about 15% held by the top ten. CDR3 size: 14 residues. Trimming left V 4 bases short and J 0 bases short, with 6 bases between. Looked up from germline, CDR1 is SGHDN and CDR2 is FVKESK. The chain links TRBV14 to TRBJ1-4; no reliable D call. Sequenced input: blood, either unsorted or a sorted T cell fraction (not recorded which). The origin of this receptor is a female donor with ankylosing spondylitis or in good health (not recorded which). The CDR3 reads CASSRPATNEKLFF. The CDR3 DNA reads as TGTGCCAGCAGCCGTCCCGCAACTAATGAAAAACTGTTTTTT. Supplemented by reference TRBV14 and TRBJ1-4, the full variable domain reads EAGVTQFPSHSVIEKGQTVTLRCDPISGHDNLYWYRRVMGKEIKFLLHFVKESKQDESGMPNNRFLAERTGGTYSTLKVQPAELEDSGVYFCASSRPATNEKLFFGSGTQLSVL.